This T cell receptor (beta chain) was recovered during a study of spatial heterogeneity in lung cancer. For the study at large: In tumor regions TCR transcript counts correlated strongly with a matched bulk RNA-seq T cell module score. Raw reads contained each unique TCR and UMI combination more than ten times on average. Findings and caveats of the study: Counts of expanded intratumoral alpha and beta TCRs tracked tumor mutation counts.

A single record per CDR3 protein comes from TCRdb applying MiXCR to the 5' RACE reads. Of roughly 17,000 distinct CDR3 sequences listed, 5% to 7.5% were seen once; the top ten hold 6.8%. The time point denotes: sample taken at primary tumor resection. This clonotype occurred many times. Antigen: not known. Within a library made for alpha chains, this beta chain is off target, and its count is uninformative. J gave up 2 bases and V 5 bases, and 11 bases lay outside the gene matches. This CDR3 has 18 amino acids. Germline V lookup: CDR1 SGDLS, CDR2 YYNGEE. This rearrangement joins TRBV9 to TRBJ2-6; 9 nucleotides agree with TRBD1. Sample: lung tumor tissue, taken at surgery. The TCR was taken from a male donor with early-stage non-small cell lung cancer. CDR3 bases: TGTGCCAGCAGTCCATTTCTTACAGGGGGCGCTGGGGCCAACGTCCTGACTTTC. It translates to CASSPFLTGGAGANVLTF.